A single sample is the source of the 6 T cell receptor beta chains below, sequenced in a study of cytomegalovirus exposure and HLA in healthy donors. The PCR employed 60 Vbeta primers together with 13 Jbeta primers. Sequencing used immunoSEQ multiplex PCR; TCRdb keeps in-frame clones, though not all of them. Among about 200,000 clones listed, around 79% were seen once. Material: PBMCs. The receptors here all came from a male donor in good health and CMV-seronegative.

V usage is TRBV5-1 and J usage is TRBJ1-1; D perhaps matches TRBD1 (6 bases). Germline V lookup: CDR1 SGHRS, CDR2 YFSETQ. The CDR3 totals 14 residues. Trimming cost V 5 bases and J 3 bases, with 14 bases left between them. The CDR3 here is CASRLPGEYTEAFF. CDR3 nucleotides: TGCGCCAGCAGACTTCCAGGGGAGTACACTGAAGCTTTCTTT.

The CDR3 DNA follows: TGCAGCGTTGAGACTCAGGGTCCGAGAGCCGAAGCTTTCTTT. This encodes CSVETQGPRAEAFF. The J gene is TRBJ1-1, the V gene TRBV29-1; a weak D match, TRBD1 (5 bases). V was trimmed by 3 bases and J by 8 bases, leaving 19 bases between them. Germline CDR1 is SQVTM and CDR2 is ANQGSEA. The CDR3 consists of 14 residues.

The chain is built from TRBV7-2 and TRBJ2-5; tentative D call: TRBD2 (5 bases). Between the trimmed V and J ends, which lost 6 bases and 6 bases, there was a span of 14 bases. The CDR3 sequence is 13 residues long. CDR1 and CDR2 (germline): SGHTA, FQGNSA. For the CDR3, the DNA is TGTGCCAGCAGTCCGGGATCTGTGAAGACCCAGTACTTC. It is translated as CASSPGSVKTQYF. Variable domain in full (rest from reference TRBV7-2 and TRBJ2-5): GAGVSQSPSNKVTEKGKDVELRCDPISGHTALYWYRQSLGQGLEFLIYFQGNSAPDKSGLPSDRFSAERTGGSVSTLTIQRTQQEDSAVYLCASSPGSVKTQYFGPGTRLLVL.

The chain joins TRBV5-5 to TRBJ2-1, with 8 positions matching TRBD1. The CDR3 sequence is 15 residues long. Germline CDR1 reads SGHKS; CDR2 reads YYEKEE (reference sequence). The trim removed 2 bases at V and 5 bases at J, leaving 6 bases unmatched. DNA for the CDR3: TGTGCCAGCAGCTTCGGACAGGGTAGCAACAATGAGCAGTTCTTC. It codes for CASSFGQGSNNEQFF.

The chain employs TRBV5-1 and TRBJ1-1; no reliable D call. V was clipped by 2 bases and J by 8 bases, with 10 bases between them. CDR3 size: 12 residues. Germline CDR1 SGHRS, CDR2 YFSETQ. The CDR3, as DNA: TGCGCCAGCAGCTTCGGAGGCGAGGAAGCTTTCTTT. This gives the protein CASSFGGEEAFF.

The chain combines TRBV10-3 with TRBJ2-3, with 7 bases identical to TRBD2. The CDR3 contains 16 residues. J lost 3 bases, V lost 8 bases, and 14 bases had no gene match. From germline, CDR1 is ENHRY and CDR2 SYGVKD. CDR3 sequence reads: CAISGGSPRETDTQYF. The CDR3 region has the DNA TGTGCCATCTCGGGTGGTAGCCCGCGGGAGACAGATACGCAGTATTTT.